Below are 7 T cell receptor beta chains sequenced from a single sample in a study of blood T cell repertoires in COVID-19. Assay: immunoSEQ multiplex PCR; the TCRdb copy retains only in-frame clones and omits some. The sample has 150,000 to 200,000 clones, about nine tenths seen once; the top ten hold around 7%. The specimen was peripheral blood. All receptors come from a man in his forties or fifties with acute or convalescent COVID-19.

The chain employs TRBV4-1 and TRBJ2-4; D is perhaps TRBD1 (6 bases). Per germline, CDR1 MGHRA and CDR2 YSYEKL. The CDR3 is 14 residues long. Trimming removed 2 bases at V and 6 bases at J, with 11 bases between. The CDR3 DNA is TGCGCCAGCAGCCAATTACGAGGGGGAAACATTCAGTACTTC. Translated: CASSQLRGGNIQYF.

CDR3 region: CAWSVPGGGPYNEQFF. CDR3 DNA sequence: TGTGCCTGGAGTGTACCCGGGGGGGGGCCCTACAATGAGCAGTTCTTC. The V call is TRBV30, the J call TRBJ2-1, with TRBD2 matching over 8 bases. The CDR3 consists of 16 residues. Germline-derived CDR1 and CDR2 are GTSNPN and SVGIG (reference sequence). V was pared by 0 bases and J by 2 bases, with 6 bases of the junction left unmatched.

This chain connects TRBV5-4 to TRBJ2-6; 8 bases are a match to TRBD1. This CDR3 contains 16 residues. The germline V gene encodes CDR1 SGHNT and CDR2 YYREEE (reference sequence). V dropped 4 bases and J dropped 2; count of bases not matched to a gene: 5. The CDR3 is CASSQDREAGANVLTF. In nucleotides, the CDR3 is TGTGCCAGCAGCCAGGACAGGGAGGCTGGGGCCAACGTCCTGACTTTC. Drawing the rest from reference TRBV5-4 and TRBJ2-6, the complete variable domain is ETGVTQSPTHLIKTRGQQVTLRCSSQSGHNTVSWYQQALGQGPQFIFQYYREEENGRGNFPPRFSGLQFPNYSSELNVNALELDDSALYLCASSQDREAGANVLTFGAGSRLTVL.

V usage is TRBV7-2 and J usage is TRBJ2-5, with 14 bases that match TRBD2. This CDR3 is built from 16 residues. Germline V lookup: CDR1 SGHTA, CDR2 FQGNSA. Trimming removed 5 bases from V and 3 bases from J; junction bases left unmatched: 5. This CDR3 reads CASSTPGLAGEETQYF. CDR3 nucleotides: TGTGCCAGCAGCACTCCGGGACTAGCGGGGGAAGAGACCCAGTACTTC.

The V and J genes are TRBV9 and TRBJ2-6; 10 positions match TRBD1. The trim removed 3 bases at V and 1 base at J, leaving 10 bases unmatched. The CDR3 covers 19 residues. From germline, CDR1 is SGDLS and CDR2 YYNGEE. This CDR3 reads CASSGPIGTGVSGANVLTF. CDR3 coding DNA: TGTGCCAGCAGCGGCCCGATAGGGACAGGGGTTTCTGGGGCCAACGTCCTGACTTTC.

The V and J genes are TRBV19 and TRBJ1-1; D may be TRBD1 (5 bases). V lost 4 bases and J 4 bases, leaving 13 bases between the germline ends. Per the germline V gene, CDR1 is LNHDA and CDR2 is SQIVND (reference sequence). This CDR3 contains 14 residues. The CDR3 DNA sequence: TGTGCCAGTAGTACCCAGGAGGGGAGCACTGAAGCTTTCTTT. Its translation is CASSTQEGSTEAFF.

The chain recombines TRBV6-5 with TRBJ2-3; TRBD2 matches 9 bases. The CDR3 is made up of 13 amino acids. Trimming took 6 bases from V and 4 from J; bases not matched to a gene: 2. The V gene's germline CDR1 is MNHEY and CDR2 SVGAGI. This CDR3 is CASRAGGPDTQYF. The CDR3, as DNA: TGTGCCAGCAGGGCGGGGGGGCCAGATACGCAGTATTTT.